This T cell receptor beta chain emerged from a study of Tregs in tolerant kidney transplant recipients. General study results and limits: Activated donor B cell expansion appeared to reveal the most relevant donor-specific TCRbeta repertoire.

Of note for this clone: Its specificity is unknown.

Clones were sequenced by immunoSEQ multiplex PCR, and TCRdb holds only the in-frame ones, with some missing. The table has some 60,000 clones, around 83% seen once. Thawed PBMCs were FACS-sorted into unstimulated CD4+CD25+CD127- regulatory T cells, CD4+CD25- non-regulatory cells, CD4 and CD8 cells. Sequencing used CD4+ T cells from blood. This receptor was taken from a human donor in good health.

The CDR3 sequence: CASSQSGSALTEAFF. The CDR3 region has the DNA TGTGCCAGCAGCCAATCCGGGTCAGCACTAACTGAAGCTTTCTTT. The V call is TRBV6-6, the J call TRBJ1-1; D is unclear. Trimming removed 6 bases from V and 5 bases from J, with 19 bases in between. The CDR3 spans 15 residues. Germline V CDR1 and CDR2: MNHNY, SVGAGI (reference sequence).